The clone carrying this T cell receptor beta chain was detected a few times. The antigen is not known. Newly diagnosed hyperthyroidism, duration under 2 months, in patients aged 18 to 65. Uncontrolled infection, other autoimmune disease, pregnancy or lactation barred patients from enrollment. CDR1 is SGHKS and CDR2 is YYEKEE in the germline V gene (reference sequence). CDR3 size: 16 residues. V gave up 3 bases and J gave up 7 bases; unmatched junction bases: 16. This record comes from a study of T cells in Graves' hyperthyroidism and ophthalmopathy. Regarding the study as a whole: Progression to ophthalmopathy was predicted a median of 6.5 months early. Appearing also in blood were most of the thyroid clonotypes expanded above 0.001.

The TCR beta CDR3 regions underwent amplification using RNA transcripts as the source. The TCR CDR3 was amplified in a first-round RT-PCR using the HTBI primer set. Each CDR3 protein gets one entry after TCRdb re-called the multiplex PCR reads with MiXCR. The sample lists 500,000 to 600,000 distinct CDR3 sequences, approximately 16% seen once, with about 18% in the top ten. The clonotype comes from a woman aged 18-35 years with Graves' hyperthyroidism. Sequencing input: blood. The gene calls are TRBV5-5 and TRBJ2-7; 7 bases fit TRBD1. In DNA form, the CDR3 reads TGTGCCAGCAGCTGGAGACAGGGTAACTTAGAGGGTGAGCAGTACTTC. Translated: CASSWRQGNLEGEQYF.